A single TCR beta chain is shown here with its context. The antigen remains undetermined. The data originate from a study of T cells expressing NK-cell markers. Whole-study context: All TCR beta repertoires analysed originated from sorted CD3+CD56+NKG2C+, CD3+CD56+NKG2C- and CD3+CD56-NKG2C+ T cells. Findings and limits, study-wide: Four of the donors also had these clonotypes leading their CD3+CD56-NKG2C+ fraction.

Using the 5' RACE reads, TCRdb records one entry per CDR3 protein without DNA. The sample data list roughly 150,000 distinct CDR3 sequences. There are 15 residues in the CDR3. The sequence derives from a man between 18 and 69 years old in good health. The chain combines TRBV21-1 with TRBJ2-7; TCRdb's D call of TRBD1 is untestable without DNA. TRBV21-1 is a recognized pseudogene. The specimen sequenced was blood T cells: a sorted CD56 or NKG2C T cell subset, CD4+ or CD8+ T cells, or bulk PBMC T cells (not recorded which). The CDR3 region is CASRPGVSPPYEQYF.